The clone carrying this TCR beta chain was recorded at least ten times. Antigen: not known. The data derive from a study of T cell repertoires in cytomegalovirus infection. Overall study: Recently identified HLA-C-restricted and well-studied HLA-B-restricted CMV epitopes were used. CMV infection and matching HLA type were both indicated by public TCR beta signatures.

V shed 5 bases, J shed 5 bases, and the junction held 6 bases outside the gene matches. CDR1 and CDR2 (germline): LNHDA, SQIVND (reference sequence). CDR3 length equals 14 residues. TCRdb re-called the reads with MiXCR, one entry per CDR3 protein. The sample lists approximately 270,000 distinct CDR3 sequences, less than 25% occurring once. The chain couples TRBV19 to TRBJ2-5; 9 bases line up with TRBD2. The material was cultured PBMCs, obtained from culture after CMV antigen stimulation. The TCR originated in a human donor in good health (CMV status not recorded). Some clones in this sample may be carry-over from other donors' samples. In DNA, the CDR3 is TGTGCCAGTAGTGGGGGACTAGCATCGGAGACCCAGTACTTC. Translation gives CASSGGLASETQYF.